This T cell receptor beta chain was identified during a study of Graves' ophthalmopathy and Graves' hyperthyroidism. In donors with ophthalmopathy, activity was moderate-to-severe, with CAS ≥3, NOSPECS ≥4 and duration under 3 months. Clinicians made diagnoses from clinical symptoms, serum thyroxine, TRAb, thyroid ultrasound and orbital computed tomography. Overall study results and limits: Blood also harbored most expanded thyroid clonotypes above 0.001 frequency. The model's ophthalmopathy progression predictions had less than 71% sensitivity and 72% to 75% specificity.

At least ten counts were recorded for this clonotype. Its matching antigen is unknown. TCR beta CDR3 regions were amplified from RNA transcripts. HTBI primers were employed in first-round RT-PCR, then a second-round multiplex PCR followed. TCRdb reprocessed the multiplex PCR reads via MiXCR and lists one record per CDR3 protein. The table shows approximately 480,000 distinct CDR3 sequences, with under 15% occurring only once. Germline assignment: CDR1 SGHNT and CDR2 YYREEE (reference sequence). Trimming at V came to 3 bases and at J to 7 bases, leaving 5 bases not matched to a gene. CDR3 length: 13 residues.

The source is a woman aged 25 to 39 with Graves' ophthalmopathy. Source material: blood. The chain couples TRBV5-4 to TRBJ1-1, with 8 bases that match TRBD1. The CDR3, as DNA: TGTGCCAGCAGCTACGCAGGGGGCAGTGAAGCTTTCTTT. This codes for CASSYAGGSEAFF.